This T cell receptor (beta chain) stems from a study of naive and memory T cell subsets. Overnight CMV lysate stimulation of fresh PBMCs defined donor CMV status by CD4+ IFNgamma. Cells stained for CD3, CD4, CD8, CD45RA, CD27 and viability were sorted into four CD45RA/CD27 subsets. The ends lost 6 bases at V and 1 base at J; junction bases unmatched: 5. CDR3 length: 13 residues. Germline V gene lookup returns CDR1 DFQATT and CDR2 SNEGSKA (reference sequence). An equimolar mix of two oligonucleotides served as the beta constant-region primer for TRBC1 and TRBC2. The ligated cDNA underwent four PCR rounds using SP2 and nested alpha and beta constant-region primers. TCRdb reanalysed the UMI-ligation and nested PCR reads using MiXCR and keeps one entry per CDR3 protein. The table includes over 100,000 distinct CDR3 sequences, 30% to 45% detected once. The study's findings and limits: Between naive and memory subsets, TCR abundance power law exponents differed.

Details on this clonotype: The antigen is not known.

The V gene is TRBV20-1, the J gene TRBJ1-1; 7 bases align to TRBD1. The sample was central memory CD4+ T cells from blood. The receptor was derived from a human donor in good health. CDR3 bases: TGCAGTGCCAGGGGGGTACCGAACACTGAAGCTTTCTTT. This encodes CSARGVPNTEAFF.